The present T cell receptor beta chain was sequenced within a study of cytomegalovirus exposure and HLA in healthy donors. This CDR3 spans 15 amino acids. The germline CDR1 and CDR2 sequences are GTSNPN and SVGIG (reference sequence). V lost 4 bases and J lost 3, with 18 bases in between. Whole-study results and caveats: Cytomegalovirus status was reportedly diagnosed by the classifier with high sensitivity and specificity. Confirmation in vitro established that three CMV-associated chains were specific for CMV antigens.

Libraries were prepared by immunoSEQ multiplex PCR; TCRdb keeps only in-frame clonotypes and omits some of them. This sample has over 200,000 clones; approximately 83% occur once, and the top ten carry over 12%. Remarks on this clone: As yet, its antigen is unknown.

The specimen was PBMCs. The receptor comes from a woman between 25 and 40 years old in good health and CMV-seropositive. The gene calls are TRBV30 and TRBJ1-2; D unresolved. The DNA of the CDR3 is TGTGCCTGGAAGCCCCCGGGCAGCCGGCACTATGGCTACACCTTC. Translated, it gives CAWKPPGSRHYGYTF.